The clone carrying this T cell receptor (beta chain) was counted at least ten times. Arm-PCR with iRepertoire HTBI primers amplified the CDR3 regions for these TCR beta libraries. One entry per CDR3 protein results from TCRdb running MiXCR on the multiplex PCR reads. This repertoire shows approximately 290,000 distinct CDR3 sequences, 22% found once; its top ten account for 56%. The sample comes from a study of regulatory T cells in long-lasting Graves disease. Time point specified: persistent/refractory GD, antithyroid drugs over 5 years with positive TRAb. Making the TCR library involved RNA that had been extracted from PBMCs. Germline assignment: CDR1 MNHNS and CDR2 SASEGT. Trimming cost V 6 bases and J 5 bases; bases outside gene matches: 8. This CDR3 is 15 amino acids long.

The rearrangement links TRBV6-1 to TRBJ1-5, with 9 positions matching TRBD1. The clonotype originates from a female donor with Graves disease. This material consisted of peripheral blood mononuclear cells (PBMCs), taken when the disease was refractory, from a patient treated with antithyroid drugs. CDR3 region: CASRGDRAFDQPQHF. DNA for the CDR3: TGTGCCAGCAGGGGGGACAGGGCGTTCGATCAGCCCCAGCATTTT.